This T cell receptor (beta chain) was sequenced during a study of blood T cell repertoires in COVID-19. About the research overall: Nucleic acid was either cDNA or gDNA, and it came from T cells, B-cell-depleted T cells, or PBMCs.

Per the original methods: By means of reference gene primer amplification, nucleated cell counts were estimated. Assay used: immunoSEQ multiplex PCR; TCRdb lists only in-frame clones, some missing. The V and J calls and clone size are taken from that table; D and trimming were inferred from the DNA. The table lists about 270,000 clones, approximately 91% of them singletons, with approximately 2.4% in the top ten. The CDR3 totals 13 residues. In germline, CDR1 is MDHEN, CDR2 SYDVKM. Trimming removed 3 bases at V and 5 bases at J, with 11 bases between. This chain joins TRBV28 and TRBJ2-7; D is unresolved. Sequencing was carried out using PBMCs or T cells enriched from blood (not recorded which). The sequence derives from a woman in her forties with acute COVID-19. The CDR3 DNA reads as TGTGCCAGCAGTTTTGGTCAGTCCCACGAGCAGTACTTC. It encodes CASSFGQSHEQYF.